The present T cell receptor (beta chain) was sequenced within a study of OX40 agonist ivuxolimab in advanced cancers. The count of this clone is one. Here immunoSEQ multiplex PCR was the method, and the copy in TCRdb shows in-frame clones only, minus some. The data show 57,000 or so clones, 85% seen once. V lost 3 bases, J lost 3 bases, and 17 bases lay in between. The CDR3 loop spans 16 amino acids. Germline-derived CDR1 and CDR2 are SGHRS and YFSETQ. V gene TRBV5-1 combines with J gene TRBJ2-3; D may match TRBD1 or TRBD2 (6 bases each). Sequenced here: CD4+ or CD8+ T cells sorted from blood, sampled in a trial of the OX40 agonist ivuxolimab. The sequence was collected from an adult with an advanced solid tumor such as melanoma, head and neck, liver or kidney cancer. CDR3 sequence (DNA): TGCGCCAGCAGCTCCTACGGGGGCCCTCCAACAGATACGCAGTATTTT. This gives the protein CASSSYGGPPTDTQYF. The complete variable domain, with remaining parts taken from reference TRBV5-1 and TRBJ2-3, reads KAGVTQTPRYLIKTRGQQVTLSCSPISGHRSVSWYQQTPGQGLQFLFEYFSETQRNKGNFPGRFSGRQFSNSRSEMNVSTLELGDSALYLCASSSYGGPPTDTQYFGPGTRLTVL.